The sequence of this T cell receptor (beta chain) was determined in a study of T-cell reconstitution after alpha-beta-depleted transplantation in children. Study-level points and caveats: Some patients showed high day-60 TCRbeta diversity, which derived from surviving recipient T cells and thymic progenitors. T cells produced anew were the main source of T-cell counts and diversity one year after transplant. Reportedly, alpha-beta T cells present about two months post-transplant originated from several hundred expanded clones of graft origin.

TCRbeta library construction was performed incorporating unique molecular identifiers. Each CDR3 protein gets one entry after TCRdb re-called the PCR reads with MiXCR. The data contain almost 500,000 distinct CDR3 sequences, 10% of them singletons. Looked up from germline, CDR1 is MDHEN and CDR2 is SYDVKM. The CDR3 runs 15 residues. Trimming left V 3 bases short and J 1 base short, with 11 bases between. This clonotype was detected ten times or more. Its target is unknown. This clonotype originated in a child aged 2 to 15 with inherited bone marrow failure, due to receive a stem cell transplant. This sample comprised PBMCs, obtained before TCRalphabeta/CD19-depleted stem cell transplant. The V gene is TRBV28, the J gene TRBJ2-3, with D possibly TRBD2 on 5 matching bases. CDR3 loop: CASSLGVSGTDTQYF. The CDR3 bases are TGTGCCAGCAGTTTGGGAGTATCTGGCACAGATACGCAGTATTTT.